The 30 T cell receptor beta chains below all came from one sample that was sequenced in a study of T cell responses to AZD1222 COVID-19 vaccine. Sequenced by immunoSEQ multiplex PCR; TCRdb stores in-frame clones only, minus some. The table includes more than 110,000 clones, 80% to 95% detected once. The source was peripheral blood, collected on day 0 of AZD1222 vaccination. The source is an adult in good health.

In the case of this clone: Other DNA sequences in the sample encode the same CDR3. The rearrangement uses TRBV19 and TRBJ1-2, with 7 bases fitting TRBD1. The CDR3 is 13 residues long. Germline trimming cut 4 bases from V and 2 bases from J; bases unmatched to any gene: 1. Germline V lookup: CDR1 LNHDA, CDR2 SQIVND (reference sequence). The CDR3 loop reads CASSRGQNYGYTF. For the CDR3, the DNA is TGTGCCAGTAGTAGGGGACAGAACTATGGCTACACCTTC.

Only one count was recorded for this clone. The rearrangement joins TRBV29-1 to TRBJ2-7; 8 bases fit TRBD1. The V gene's germline CDR1 is SQVTM and CDR2 ANQGSEA. The CDR3 has 12 amino acids. V gave up 5 bases and J gave up 5 bases; unmatched junction bases: 5. The chain's CDR3 is CSVSGQGHEQYF. The CDR3 DNA is TGCAGCGTTTCCGGACAGGGTCACGAGCAGTACTTC.

In the case of this clone: Other DNA sequences within the sample encode an identical CDR3. The rearrangement uses TRBV19 and TRBJ2-6; TRBD1 is a possible D gene (7 bases). The CDR3 covers 15 residues. CDR1 is LNHDA and CDR2 is SQIVND in the germline V gene (reference sequence). Trimming removed 3 bases from V and 2 bases from J, with 8 bases in between. The DNA for the CDR3 is TGTGCCAGTAGTATCAGGGGGGCTGGGGCCAACGTCCTGACTTTC. Protein sequence: CASSIRGAGANVLTF.

The chain carries TRBV5-8 and TRBJ2-1, with 13 bases matching TRBD2. In germline, CDR1 is SGHTS, CDR2 YDEGEE. V lost 0 bases, J lost 8 bases, and 11 bases stayed unmatched. The CDR3 sequence is 18 residues long. Here the CDR3 DNA reads TGTGCCAGCAGCTTGGCCAGACTAGCGGGAGGTTCAAGGGATGAGCAGTTCTTC. Translating it yields CASSLARLAGGSRDEQFF.

The chain carries TRBV5-1 and TRBJ2-7; TRBD1 matches at 9 bases. CDR3 length: 15 residues. CDR1 SGHRS and CDR2 YFSETQ come from the germline V gene. V lost 5 bases and J lost 6; bases outside the gene matches: 12. CDR3 residues: CASSISLGQGLEQYF. As DNA, the CDR3 is TGCGCCAGCAGTATTTCGTTAGGACAGGGGCTCGAGCAGTACTTC.

The chain has TRBV10-1 and TRBJ2-5, with 10 bases that match TRBD2. Germline CDR1 reads WNHNN; CDR2 reads SYGVQD (reference sequence). This CDR3 is 18 amino acids long. J lost 2 bases, V lost 2 bases, and 11 bases had no gene match. The CDR3 sequence is CASSEGSGRWGRQETQYF. The CDR3 DNA reads as TGCGCCAGCAGTGAGGGTAGCGGGAGGTGGGGGCGACAAGAGACCCAGTACTTC.

As to this clone: The junction and the germline gene differ at one end; a read error may be behind it. The gene calls are TRBV4-1 and TRBJ2-3; D gene unclear. Germline V gene data show CDR1 as MGHRA and CDR2 as YSYEKL. This CDR3 comprises 12 residues. CDR3 coding DNA: TGCGCCAACAGCCCCCTCACAGATACGCAGTATTTT. It codes for CANSPLTDTQYF.

The rearrangement joins TRBV7-6 to TRBJ1-6; TRBD1 matches 9 bases. The germline gives CDR1 SGHVS, CDR2 FNYEAQ. The J segment lost 5 bases and the V segment lost 5 bases, leaving 4 bases of the junction unmatched. The CDR3 spans 15 residues. The CDR3 nucleotides read TGTGCCAGCAGCGGGACAGGGTTGGATAATTCACCCCTCCACTTT. Encoded protein: CASSGTGLDNSPLHF.

This clone came up a few times. The chain is built from TRBV11-2 and TRBJ2-1; TRBD1 agrees at 7 bases. Trimming at V came to 2 bases and at J to 5 bases, leaving 6 bases not matched to a gene. Germline CDR1 and CDR2: SGHAT and FQNNGV. The CDR3 consists of 15 residues. The CDR3 region has the DNA TGTGCCAGCAGCTTAAGGGGGCGCGTCAACAATGAGCAGTTCTTC. This codes for CASSLRGRVNNEQFF.

The chain is built from TRBV7-2 and TRBJ2-3; possible D gene TRBD2, 6 bases. CDR3 length equals 15 residues. V was pared by 3 bases and J by 4 bases, with 14 bases between. In germline, CDR1 is SGHTA, CDR2 FQGNSA. The CDR3 sequence is CASSFETSVADTQYF. In DNA, the CDR3 is TGTGCCAGCAGCTTCGAGACTAGTGTTGCAGATACGCAGTATTTT.

The V call is TRBV5-1, the J call TRBJ1-4; 9 bases are a match to TRBD1. The ends lost 2 bases at V and 8 bases at J; junction bases unmatched: 10. There are 16 residues in the CDR3. Per the germline V gene, CDR1 is SGHRS and CDR2 is YFSETQ. The chain's CDR3 is CASSFAPGTGREKLFF. CDR3 in DNA: TGCGCCAGCAGCTTTGCTCCCGGGACAGGGAGGGAAAAACTGTTTTTT.

The rearrangement uses TRBV19 and TRBJ2-1, with TRBD2 matching 11 bases. V lost 5 bases, J lost 10 bases, and 10 bases stayed unmatched. Germline V gives CDR1 LNHDA, CDR2 SQIVND (reference sequence). The CDR3 runs to 15 residues. As DNA, the CDR3 is TGTGCCAGTAGTTTCTCCGGGACTAGCGGTCGAGAGCAGTTCTTC. This gives the protein CASSFSGTSGREQFF.

The CDR3 loop reads CASTLRDRAPLHF. DNA of the CDR3: TGTGCCAGCACCCTCCGTGATAGGGCACCCCTCCACTTT. This sequence joins TRBV12-3 or TRBV12-4 and TRBJ1-6, with D uncertain. The CDR3 is made up of 13 amino acids. V lost 7 bases and J lost 11, with 15 bases in between.

This clone was seen ten or more times. J is TRBJ2-5 and V is TRBV9, with 7 nucleotides matching TRBD1. Germline V gene sequence: CDR1 SGDLS, CDR2 YYNGEE. V was clipped by 2 bases and J by 4 bases; unmatched bases: 11. The CDR3 totals 16 residues. The CDR3 loop reads CASSVTGTASGETQYF. CDR3 DNA: TGTGCCAGCAGCGTGACCGGGACAGCAAGTGGAGAGACCCAGTACTTC.

This clone has only one observation. This chain joins TRBV19 and TRBJ2-3, with D possibly matching TRBD2 (5 bases). Germline lookup yields CDR1 LNHDA and CDR2 SQIVND (reference sequence). V was clipped by 5 bases and J by 4 bases, with 13 bases between them. The CDR3 runs to 14 residues. The CDR3 spells CASSGSPGADTQYF. The DNA for the CDR3 is TGTGCCAGTAGTGGGAGCCCCGGGGCAGATACGCAGTATTTT.

The rearrangement links TRBV19 to TRBJ1-1, with TRBD1 matching 8 bases. The junction had 7 bases not matched to a gene; V was cut back by 5 bases and J by 5 bases. CDR3 length: 14 amino acids. Germline loops: CDR1 LNHDA, CDR2 SQIVND (reference sequence). CDR3 nucleotides: TGTGCCAGTAGTCCCGGACAGGGAGGGACTGAAGCTTTCTTT. Translation: CASSPGQGGTEAFF.

The chain combines TRBV27 with TRBJ1-1; D gene unclear. This CDR3 comprises 15 residues. With 5 bases removed from V and 3 bases from J, the gap between germline ends came to 16 bases. Germline loops: CDR1 MNHEY, CDR2 SMNVEV (reference sequence). CDR3 in amino acids: CASSGEGLRYTEAFF. In DNA form, the CDR3 reads TGTGCCAGCAGTGGTGAGGGCTTAAGGTACACTGAAGCTTTCTTT.

The chain carries TRBV28 and TRBJ2-3, with unresolved D. The V and J ends lost 3 bases and 0 bases respectively, with 10 bases between them. The CDR3 runs 15 residues. The V gene's germline CDR1 is MDHEN and CDR2 SYDVKM. The CDR3 DNA reads as TGTGCCAGCAGTTTCGGAAGCCTTAGCACAGATACGCAGTATTTT. Translated, it gives CASSFGSLSTDTQYF.

The sample holds one count of this clone. The chain couples TRBV7-2 to TRBJ1-4; 8 nucleotides match TRBD1. Germline CDR1 reads SGHTA; CDR2 reads FQGNSA. This CDR3 is built from 15 residues. The V segment lost 5 bases and the J segment 8 bases; nucleotides outside the gene matches: 10. CDR3 residues: CASSSPTGGDEKLFF. The CDR3, as DNA: TGTGCCAGCAGCAGCCCCACAGGGGGAGACGAAAAACTGTTTTTT.

CDR3 nucleotide sequence: TGTGCCAGCAGCGGCGGGACTAGCGTTAGGGAAGAGACCCAGTACTTC. Translation gives CASSGGTSVREETQYF. The J gene is TRBJ2-5, the V gene TRBV5-8, with TRBD2 matching over 10 bases. J was trimmed by 3 bases and V by 4 bases; bases with no gene match: 9. The CDR3 has 16 residues. Germline CDR1 reads SGHTS; CDR2 reads YDEGEE. The full variable domain, completed using reference TRBV5-8 and TRBJ2-5, is EAGVTQSPTHLIKTRGQQATLRCSPISGHTSVYWYQQALGLGLQFLLWYDEGEERNRGNFPPRFSGRQFPNYSSELNVNALELEDSALYLCASSGGTSVREETQYFGPGTRLLVL.

The genes are TRBV5-1 and TRBJ2-1, with 11 bases that match TRBD2. V dropped 1 base and J dropped 9; count of bases not matched to a gene: 6. The CDR3 is 15 amino acids. The germline V gene encodes CDR1 SGHRS and CDR2 YFSETQ. The chain's CDR3 is CASSLSLAGEGEQFF. In nucleotides, the CDR3 is TGCGCCAGCAGCTTGTCACTAGCGGGAGAGGGTGAGCAGTTCTTC. Together with reference TRBV5-1 and TRBJ2-1, the CDR3 gives the full variable domain: KAGVTQTPRYLIKTRGQQVTLSCSPISGHRSVSWYQQTPGQGLQFLFEYFSETQRNKGNFPGRFSGRQFSNSRSEMNVSTLELGDSALYLCASSLSLAGEGEQFFGPGTRLTVL.

The V call is TRBV29-1, the J call TRBJ2-3; D possibly corresponds to TRBD1 (5 bases). The germline V and J ends were trimmed by 7 bases and 3 bases, with 14 bases remaining between them. Germline V CDR1 and CDR2: SQVTM, ANQGSEA. This CDR3 spans 13 amino acids. DNA of the CDR3: TGCAGCGCGGCAGGGTGGGTTACAGATACGCAGTATTTT. It translates to CSAAGWVTDTQYF.

This clone came up a few times. This sequence joins TRBV12-5 and TRBJ1-2; D not certain. Trimming took off 5 bases at V and 5 bases at J, with 12 bases between the two ends. Looked up from germline, CDR1 is LGHNT and CDR2 is FRNRAP. This CDR3 has 13 residues. CDR3 amino acids: CASGPPPGYGYTF. For the CDR3, the DNA is TGTGCTAGTGGTCCCCCCCCGGGGTATGGCTACACCTTC.

The genes are TRBV5-1 and TRBJ2-7, with D perhaps TRBD2 (6 bases). The CDR3 spans 13 residues. Looked up from germline, CDR1 is SGHRS and CDR2 is YFSETQ. Trimming left V 5 bases short and J 7 bases short, with 16 bases between. DNA of the CDR3: TGCGCCAGCAGAAGGGATAGGGCGGGGGAGCAGTACTTC. It translates to CASRRDRAGEQYF.

This clone was seen once. V usage is TRBV6-6 and J usage is TRBJ1-1, with TRBD1 matching over 10 bases. Losses at the gene ends were 1 base for V and 11 bases for J; bases not matched to a gene: 4. CDR3 length: 13 amino acids. The germline gives CDR1 MNHNY, CDR2 SVGAGI (reference sequence). CDR3 amino acids: CASSYLGTGDAFF. CDR3 coding DNA: TGTGCCAGCAGTTACTTGGGGACAGGGGACGCTTTCTTT.

The genes are TRBV2 and TRBJ2-2; TRBD2 aligns across 14 bases. Germline V gene sequence: CDR1 SNHLY, CDR2 FYNNEI. V shed 2 bases and J 2 bases; nucleotides not matched to a gene: 10. The CDR3 loop spans 20 amino acids. The CDR3: CASSERGGLAGAFNTGELFF. In nucleotides, the CDR3 is TGTGCCAGCAGTGAAAGGGGGGGACTAGCGGGAGCCTTTAACACCGGGGAGCTGTTTTTT.

The rearrangement joins TRBV7-2 to TRBJ1-4; TRBD1 matches at 8 bases. Germline CDR1 and CDR2: SGHTA and FQGNSA. This CDR3 has 14 residues. The V and J ends lost 3 bases and 4 bases, in that order; junction bases with no gene match: 1. The CDR3 DNA follows: TGTGCCAGCAGCTTGGACAGGGTTAATGAAAAACTGTTTTTT. The encoded protein is CASSLDRVNEKLFF.

The rearrangement joins TRBV28 to TRBJ2-7, with D perhaps TRBD2 (6 bases). Germline V gives CDR1 MDHEN, CDR2 SYDVKM. The V and J ends lost 3 bases and 2 bases respectively, with 14 bases between them. CDR3 length: 15 residues. CDR3 region: CASSFRGGAAYEQYF. The CDR3 nucleotides read TGTGCCAGCAGTTTTCGAGGCGGGGCTGCCTACGAGCAGTACTTC. Full variable domain (outside the CDR3, taken from reference TRBV28 and TRBJ2-7): DVKVTQSSRYLVKRTGEKVFLECVQDMDHENMFWYRQDPGLGLRLIYFSYDVKMKEKGDIPEGYSVSREKKERFSLILESASTNQTSMYLCASSFRGGAAYEQYFGPGTRLTVT.

The V call is TRBV7-9, the J call TRBJ2-5, with 11 nucleotides matching TRBD2. The CDR3 is made up of 15 amino acids. Germline values: CDR1 SEHNR, CDR2 FQNEAQ (reference sequence). Unmatched junction bases numbered 7, after V lost 5 bases and J lost 5 bases. CDR3 in DNA: TGTGCCAGCAGCAGGGTAGCGGGAGGGGGTGAGACCCAGTACTTC. Residues: CASSRVAGGGETQYF.

The chain couples TRBV9 to TRBJ2-2, with D perhaps TRBD2 (6 bases). The CDR3 sequence is 15 residues long. Germline V lookup: CDR1 SGDLS, CDR2 YYNGEE. The V gene lost 3 bases and the J gene lost 6 bases, with 15 bases spanning the gap. The chain's CDR3 is CASSAAGFNPGELFF. The DNA for the CDR3 is TGTGCCAGCAGCGCCGCGGGGTTTAACCCCGGGGAGCTGTTTTTT.